The next 7 T cell receptor beta chains were all read from a single sample in a study of human T cells and chemical hapten exposure. Time point meaning: patch test 2, 6 weeks after DPC sensitization. Treatment of the sample: therapeutic diphenylcyclopropenone sensitization with weekly scalp DPC. TCRdb reanalysed the RACE reads using MiXCR and keeps one entry per CDR3 protein. The table has more than 60,000 distinct CDR3 sequences, 10% seen once. This specimen consisted of whole blood, obtained in connection with sensitization to the hapten diphenylcyclopropenone (DPC). The receptor set was obtained from a woman aged 50 to 60 with alopecia areata. Some clones in this sample may be carry-over from other donors' samples.

This clonotype was detected a few times. The gene calls are TRBV15 and TRBJ2-7; 9 positions match TRBD1. V gave up 4 bases and J gave up 3 bases; unmatched junction bases: 1. Germline V gene data show CDR1 as LNHNV and CDR2 as YYDKDF (reference sequence). This CDR3 spans 13 amino acids. Here the CDR3 DNA reads TGTGCCACCAGCACGGGACAGGGCTACGAGCAGTACTTC. The encoded protein is CATSTGQGYEQYF.

This clonotype was found many times. The chain uses TRBV20-1 and TRBJ2-3, with TRBD1 matching over 8 bases. The CDR3 consists of 15 residues. Germline assignment: CDR1 DFQATT and CDR2 SNEGSKA (reference sequence). Trimming removed 6 bases from V and 0 bases from J; junction bases left unmatched: 8. CDR3 region: CSASQGAASTDTQYF. In nucleotides, the CDR3 is TGCAGTGCCAGTCAGGGGGCCGCTAGCACAGATACGCAGTATTTT.

This clonotype has at least ten counts. The chain employs TRBV18 and TRBJ2-1; D not resolved. This CDR3 contains 14 residues. Between the trimmed V and J ends, which lost 0 bases and 9 bases, there was a span of 12 bases. From germline, CDR1 is KGHSH and CDR2 LQKENI. This CDR3 reads CASSPPTEIGEQFF. CDR3 nucleotide sequence: TGTGCCAGCTCACCACCAACAGAGATAGGTGAGCAGTTCTTC. Together with reference TRBV18 and TRBJ2-1, the CDR3 gives the full variable domain: NAGVMQNPRHLVRRRGQEARLRCSPMKGHSHVYWYRQLPEEGLKFMVYLQKENIIDESGMPKERFSAEFPKEGPSILRIQQVVRGDSAAYFCASSPPTEIGEQFFGPGTRLTVL.

This clonotype was recorded many times. V usage is TRBV18 and J usage is TRBJ2-7; no reliable D call. Germline V gene lookup returns CDR1 KGHSH and CDR2 LQKENI. This CDR3 region has 14 residues. Trimming pared 0 bases from V and 7 bases from J, leaving 13 bases between. CDR3 bases: TGTGCCAGCTCACCACCTCTTCTTGGGTCTGAGCAGTACTTC. Translated: CASSPPLLGSEQYF.

The J gene is TRBJ2-4, the V gene TRBV30; D not resolved. The CDR3 loop spans 14 amino acids. Trimming shortened V by 3 bases and J by 1 base, and 10 bases separated the two germline ends. Per the germline V gene, CDR1 is GTSNPN and CDR2 is SVGIG (reference sequence). CDR3 bases: TGTGCCTGGAGGACAACTGCGGCCAAAAACATTCAGTACTTC. It translates to CAWRTTAAKNIQYF.

This clonotype showed up many times. This chain uses TRBV19 with TRBJ1-5; perhaps TRBD1 as D (6 bases). CDR1 is LNHDA and CDR2 is SQIVND in the germline V gene (reference sequence). Trimming cost V 7 bases and J 6 bases, with 13 bases left between them. This CDR3 comprises 13 residues. The CDR3 nucleotides read TGTGCCAGTAAGAGGGGGGCGGGTCAGCCCCAGCATTTT. This encodes CASKRGAGQPQHF.

This clonotype was counted only a few times. The J gene is TRBJ1-1, the V gene TRBV5-1; 9 bases align to TRBD1. CDR3 length: 14 amino acids. The J segment lost 5 bases and the V segment lost 0 bases, leaving 2 bases of the junction unmatched. The V gene's germline CDR1 is SGHRS and CDR2 YFSETQ. CDR3 amino acids: CASSLAGQGTEAFF. The CDR3, as DNA: TGCGCCAGCAGCTTGGCGGGACAGGGTACTGAAGCTTTCTTT.